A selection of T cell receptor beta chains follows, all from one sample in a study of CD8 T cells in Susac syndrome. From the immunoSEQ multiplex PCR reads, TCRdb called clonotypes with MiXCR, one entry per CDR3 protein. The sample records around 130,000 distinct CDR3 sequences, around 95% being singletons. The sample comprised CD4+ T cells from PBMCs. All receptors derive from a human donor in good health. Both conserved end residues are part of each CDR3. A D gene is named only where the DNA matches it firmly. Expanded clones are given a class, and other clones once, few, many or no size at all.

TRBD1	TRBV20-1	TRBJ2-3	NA	TGCAGTGCTACACAGGGGGGACACACAGATACGCAGTATTTT	CSATQGGHTDTQYF
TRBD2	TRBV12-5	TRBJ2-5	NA	TGTGCTAGTGGTTTGGTACGCCCCAGCGGGACCCAAGAGACCCAGTACTTC	CASGLVRPSGTQETQYF
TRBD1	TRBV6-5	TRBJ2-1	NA	TGTGCCAGCAGTTACGCCGCATCCGGGACAGGGGACAATGAGCAGTTCTTC	CASSYAASGTGDNEQFF
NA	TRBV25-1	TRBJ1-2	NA	TGTGCCAGCACCCCAAATGGGGGGGGCGGAAACTATGGCTACACCTTC	CASTPNGGGGNYGYTF
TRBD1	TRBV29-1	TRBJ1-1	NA	TGCAGCGCCGAGACGACGACAGGGGTAGTCGACACTGAAGCTTTCTTT	CSAETTTGVVDTEAFF
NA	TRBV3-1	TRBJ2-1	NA	TGTGCCAGCAGCCGTCCGGGTAGACAGCCTATTAATGAGCAGTTCTTC	CASSRPGRQPINEQFF
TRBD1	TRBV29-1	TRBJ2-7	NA	TGCAGCGTTTCGGCCGAATCCGGGACAGGGGCGTCCGAGCAGTACTTC	CSVSAESGTGASEQYF
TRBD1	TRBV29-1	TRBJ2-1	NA	TGCAGCGTTAGGGACAGGGGGCTGAATGAGCAGTTCTTC	CSVRDRGLNEQFF
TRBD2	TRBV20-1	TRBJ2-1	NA	TGCAGTGCCACCGGGACTAGCTCCTACAATGAGCAGTTCTTC	CSATGTSSYNEQFF
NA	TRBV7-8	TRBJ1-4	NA	TGTGCCAGCAGCCCCGGGACGGGGGCTATAAGTAATGAAAAACTGTTTTTT	CASSPGTGAISNEKLFF
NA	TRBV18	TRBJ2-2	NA	TGTGCCAGCTCACCACGGCCGGATCGGACCGGGGAGCTGTTTTTT	CASSPRPDRTGELFF
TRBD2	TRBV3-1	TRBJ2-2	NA	TGTGCCAGCAGCCCCGCTAGCGGTTCCTTCACCGGGGAGCTGTTTTTT	CASSPASGSFTGELFF
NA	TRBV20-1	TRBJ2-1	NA	TGCAGTGCTAGCAGCGACTCCTACAATGAGCAGTTCTTC	CSASSDSYNEQFF
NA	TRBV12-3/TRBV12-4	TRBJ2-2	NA	TGTGCCAGCAGGGTCGAGCTCGCGAACACCGGGAAGCTGTTTTTT	CASRVELANTGKLFF
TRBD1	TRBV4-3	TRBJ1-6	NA	TGCGCCAGCAGCCGGGACAGGGCAGGAAATTCACCCCTCCACTTT	CASSRDRAGNSPLHF
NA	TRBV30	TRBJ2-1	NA	TGTGGCTGGTCCCCGGGGAATGAGCAGTTCTTC	CGWSPGNEQFF
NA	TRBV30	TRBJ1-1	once	TGTGCCGGTGAGTACACTGAAGCTTTCTTT	CAGEYTEAFF
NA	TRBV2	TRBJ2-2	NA	TGTGCCAGCAGTGAAGGCTCATCAGCCGGGGAGCTGTTTTTT	CASSEGSSAGELFF
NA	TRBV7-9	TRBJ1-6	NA	TGTGCCAGCAGCTTAGTTCGACAGTTTGGTTCACCCCTCCACTTT	CASSLVRQFGSPLHF
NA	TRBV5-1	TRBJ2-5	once	TGCGCCAGCAGCTTGGGTGCCCGGCAGGGTAAAGAGACCCAGTACTTC	CASSLGARQGKETQYF
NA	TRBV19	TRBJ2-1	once	TGTGCCAGTAGTATCCCCGGGAGAGGCAATGAGCAGTTCTTC	CASSIPGRGNEQFF
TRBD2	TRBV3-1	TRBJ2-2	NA	TGTGCCAGCAGCCAAACGGGAGGGGTCACCGGGGAGCTGTTTTTT	CASSQTGGVTGELFF
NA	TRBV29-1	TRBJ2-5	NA	TGCAGCGTGAACCGGGACCCCGCAGGCCAAGAGACCCAGTACTTC	CSVNRDPAGQETQYF
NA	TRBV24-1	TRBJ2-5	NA	TGTGCCACCAGTGATTATGTAGAAGGGCAGGAGACCCAGTACTTC	CATSDYVEGQETQYF
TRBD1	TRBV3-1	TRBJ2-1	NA	TGTGCCAGCAGCCAAGTTCAGGGGGCTAGGAATGAGCAGTTCTTC	CASSQVQGARNEQFF
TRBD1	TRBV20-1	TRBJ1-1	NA	TGCAGTGCTAAGACAGGGCAGGACACTGAAGCTTTCTTT	CSAKTGQDTEAFF
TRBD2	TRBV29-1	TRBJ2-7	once	TGCAGCGTCACCATGAGCGGGAGCGGCGAGCAGTACTTC	CSVTMSGSGEQYF
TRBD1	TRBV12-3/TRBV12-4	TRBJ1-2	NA	TGTGCCAGCAGTTTAGCGGCAGGGGGTTTGAGCTATGGCTACACCTTC	CASSLAAGGLSYGYTF
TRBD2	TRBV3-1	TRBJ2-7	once	TGTGCCAGCAGCCTTTCTAGCGGGAGGTTCTCCTACGAGCAGTACTTC	CASSLSSGRFSYEQYF
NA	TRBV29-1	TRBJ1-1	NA	TGCAGCGTCCTAAGGGTCATGAACACTGAAGCTTTCTTT	CSVLRVMNTEAFF
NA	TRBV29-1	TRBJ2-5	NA	TGCAGCGGTGGGGGTATGGAGACCCAGTACTTC	CSGGGMETQYF